These 2 T cell receptor beta chains were sequenced from one sample in a study of T cell responses to AZD1222 COVID-19 vaccine. Using immunoSEQ multiplex PCR, the repertoire was profiled, and TCRdb retains in-frame clones only, with some absent. The sample has about 99,000 clones, nearly 90% seen once; the top ten hold just under 3%. Sequencing used peripheral blood, obtained on day 0 of AZD1222 vaccination. These receptors all come from an adult in good health.

This chain links TRBV9 with TRBJ2-1, with TRBD1 matching 9 bases. CDR1 is SGDLS, CDR2 YYNGEE, per germline. V gave up 0 bases and J gave up 6 bases; unmatched junction bases: 4. The CDR3 extends over 15 amino acids. The CDR3, as DNA: TGTGCCAGCAGCGTAGGGACAGGGGTGCGCAATGAGCAGTTCTTC. Protein: CASSVGTGVRNEQFF.

This chain connects TRBV4-3 to TRBJ2-7; 11 positions agree with TRBD1. CDR1 is LGHNA, CDR2 YSLEER, per germline. Trimming removed 4 bases from V and 4 bases from J; junction bases left unmatched: 6. CDR3 length: 15 residues. The CDR3 protein is CASSRGDRGEYEQYF. The CDR3 nucleotides read TGCGCCAGCAGCCGGGGGGACAGGGGGGAGTACGAGCAGTACTTC.